The 11 T cell receptor beta chains listed next were all sequenced from one sample in a study of patients and donors after allogeneic stem cell transplantation. TCRdb re-derived calls from the RT-PCR reads in MiXCR, one entry per CDR3 protein. The table has just over 55,000 distinct CDR3 sequences, approximately 12% seen once. The sequenced sample consisted of blood, either unsorted or a sorted T cell fraction (not recorded which). These receptors were obtained from a human donor who was either an allogeneic HSCT recipient or a stem cell or donor lymphocyte infusion donor (not recorded which). It is not recorded whose cells these are; they may come from a transplant donor.

This clonotype was seen repeatedly, ten times or more. J is TRBJ1-2 and V is TRBV3-1, with D perhaps TRBD1 (5 bases). V was clipped by 0 bases and J by 4 bases, with 21 bases between them. Germline-derived CDR1 and CDR2 are LGHDT and YNNKEL (reference sequence). The CDR3 has 18 amino acids. CDR3 bases: TGTGCCAGCAGCCAAGATCGGGAGGGGCTCGCCCCTGGCTATGGCTACACCTTC. Amino acid sequence: CASSQDREGLAPGYGYTF. Drawing the rest from reference TRBV3-1 and TRBJ1-2, the complete variable domain is DTAVSQTPKYLVTQMGNDKSIKCEQNLGHDTMYWYKQDSKKFLKIMFSYNNKELIINETVPNRFSPKSPDKAHLNLHINSLELGDSAVYFCASSQDREGLAPGYGYTFGSGTRLTVV.

This clonotype has ten or more counts. This sequence joins TRBV5-1 and TRBJ1-5, with 8 positions matching TRBD1. This CDR3 is built from 15 residues. Germline loops: CDR1 SGHRS, CDR2 YFSETQ. J gave up 1 base and V 0 bases, and 0 bases lay outside the gene matches. DNA for the CDR3: TGCGCCAGCAGCTTGGGACAGGGGAGCAATCAGCCCCAGCATTTT. It yields the protein CASSLGQGSNQPQHF.

This clonotype was recorded many times. This chain joins TRBV12-3 or TRBV12-4 and TRBJ1-1; 7 nucleotides line up with TRBD1. The CDR3 loop spans 14 amino acids. Trimming at V came to 6 bases and at J to 8 bases, leaving 12 bases not matched to a gene. The CDR3 is CASSPRGGEREAFF. CDR3 sequence (DNA): TGTGCCAGCAGCCCCAGGGGGGGGGAAAGGGAAGCTTTCTTT.

This clonotype was detected many times. The chain carries TRBV19 and TRBJ1-1; 10 bases are shared with TRBD1. From germline, CDR1 is LNHDA and CDR2 SQIVND (reference sequence). J gave up 4 bases and V 5 bases, and 1 base lay outside the gene matches. CDR3 length: 13 amino acids. The CDR3 sequence: CASSRTGGTEAFF. CDR3 nucleotides: TGTGCCAGTAGTCGGACAGGGGGCACTGAAGCTTTCTTT.

The V and J genes are TRBV4-2 and TRBJ2-7; possibly TRBD2 for D (5 bases). Germline V lookup: CDR1 LGHNA, CDR2 YNFKEQ. V dropped 0 bases and J dropped 3 bases, with 12 bases sitting between them. The CDR3 runs to 15 residues. CDR3 sequence: CASSQDDGIRYEQYF. In DNA form, the CDR3 reads TGTGCCAGCAGCCAAGATGACGGGATCCGCTACGAGCAGTACTTC.

This clonotype showed up just a few times. CDR3 in amino acids: CSGETGDSYEQYF. The CDR3, as DNA: TGCAGTGGCGAGACAGGGGACTCCTACGAGCAGTACTTC. This chain connects TRBV20-1 to TRBJ2-7; 8 nucleotides align to TRBD1. CDR1 and CDR2 (germline): DFQATT, SNEGSKA (reference sequence). The CDR3 length is 13 residues. Germline trimming cut 7 bases from V and 0 bases from J; bases unmatched to any gene: 5.

This clonotype was detected ten times or more. J is TRBJ1-5 and V is TRBV7-8; the match to TRBD1 covers 7 bases. The CDR3 is 15 residues long. Germline CDR1 SGHVS, CDR2 FQNEAQ. With 2 bases clipped from V and 5 bases from J, the junction kept 6 bases outside the gene matches. CDR3 loop: CASSLLRQGYQPQHF. The DNA for the CDR3 is TGTGCCAGCAGCTTATTGAGACAGGGCTATCAGCCCCAGCATTTT.

This clonotype was recorded a few times. The J gene is TRBJ2-1, the V gene TRBV7-6, with 12 bases identical to TRBD2. Germline loops: CDR1 SGHVS, CDR2 FNYEAQ. This CDR3 has 17 residues. V lost 3 bases to trimming and J lost 2 bases; unmatched junction nucleotides: 5. CDR3 protein: CASSFLAGGPAYNEQFF. CDR3 nucleotide sequence: TGTGCCAGCAGCTTTCTAGCGGGAGGGCCTGCCTACAATGAGCAGTTCTTC.

This clonotype showed up just a few times. The gene calls are TRBV7-6 and TRBJ2-1; D not certain. This CDR3 comprises 16 residues. Trimming left V 0 bases short and J 3 bases short, with 12 bases between. The V gene's germline CDR1 is SGHVS and CDR2 FNYEAQ. The CDR3 DNA follows: TGTGCCAGCAGCTTAGCCGTCTTAGGTCACTACAATGAGCAGTTCTTC. This gives the protein CASSLAVLGHYNEQFF.

Written as DNA, the CDR3 is TGTGCCACCAGTGATTCCGGGACGATCGACACCGGGGAGCTGTTTTTT. This translates into CATSDSGTIDTGELFF. The genes are TRBV24-1 and TRBJ2-2, with D perhaps given as TRBD1 or TRBD2 (5 bases each). V gave up 2 bases and J gave up 3 bases, with 12 bases separating them. Germline loops: CDR1 KGHDR, CDR2 SFDVKD. The CDR3 is 16 residues long.

V and J are TRBV12-3 or TRBV12-4 and TRBJ2-1; TRBD1 or TRBD2 may be the D gene (5 bases each). V was clipped by 3 bases and J by 2 bases, with 11 bases between them. The CDR3 loop spans 15 amino acids. CDR3 coding DNA: TGTGCCAGCAGTTTCGGGGCGATTGCCTACAATGAGCAGTTCTTC. It is translated as CASSFGAIAYNEQFF.